One T cell receptor (beta chain) is described in this entry. Antigen: not known. In germline, CDR1 is SGHRS, CDR2 YFSETQ. The CDR3 loop spans 14 amino acids. V lost 3 bases and J lost 3; bases outside the gene matches: 3. The data are from a study of cytomegalovirus exposure and HLA in healthy donors. Study-level results: The likely explanation for a cluster of highly shared sequence variants was sequencing artifact. TCR beta chains numbering under 200 were designated cytomegalovirus-associated.

PCR was performed using 60 Vbeta and 13 Jbeta primers. Profiling relied on immunoSEQ multiplex PCR, and the TCRdb table lists in-frame clones only, not all of them. The sample yields some 64,000 clones, around 89% seen once. Participants comprised healthy donors of bone marrow. The TCR comes from a man aged 30 to 45 in good health and CMV-seropositive. Material for sequencing was PBMCs. The V call is TRBV5-1, the J call TRBJ1-3, with 7 bases aligning to TRBD1. CDR3 residues: CASSSTGVGNTIYF. The CDR3 bases are TGCGCCAGCAGCTCCACAGGGGTTGGAAACACCATATATTTT.